Below, 6 T cell receptor beta chains from the same sample are listed, as sequenced in a study of T cell changes during pregnancy in multiple sclerosis. Assay: immunoSEQ multiplex PCR; the TCRdb copy retains only in-frame clones and omits some. The sample has around 97,000 clones, approximately 90% seen once. Source: peripheral blood, taken in the second trimester of pregnancy. The receptor set was obtained from a female donor in good health, enrolled as a control in a pregnancy study.

In its sample, this clone was seen a few times. V usage is TRBV18 and J usage is TRBJ1-6; 7 bases agree with TRBD1. The CDR3 is 15 amino acids. CDR1 and CDR2 (germline): KGHSH, LQKENI. J was trimmed by 7 bases and V by 2 bases; bases with no gene match: 5. This chain's CDR3 is CASSPGQGGNSPLHF. CDR3 nucleotide sequence: TGTGCCAGCTCACCAGGTCAGGGGGGCAATTCACCCCTCCACTTT.

The genes are TRBV11-2 and TRBJ2-5; 7 nucleotides match TRBD1. CDR1 and CDR2 from the germline V gene are SGHAT and FQNNGV. The CDR3 has 14 residues. After removal of 1 base from V and 5 bases from J, the junction contained 4 bases not matched to a gene. The CDR3 region has the DNA TGTGCCAGCAGCTTAGCCAGGGGGTGGGAGACCCAGTACTTC. Translated: CASSLARGWETQYF.

V usage is TRBV20-1 and J usage is TRBJ1-1, with D possibly matching TRBD1 (5 bases). Trimming removed 5 bases from V and 11 bases from J, with 12 bases in between. CDR3 length: 10 amino acids. Germline V gene lookup returns CDR1 DFQATT and CDR2 SNEGSKA (reference sequence). CDR3 sequence (DNA): TGCAGTGCTGAGACAGATTGGGCTTTCTTT. It specifies CSAETDWAFF.

CDR3 coding DNA: TGTGCCACCAGCAGTCCGGACAGGGAAGTCGGTGGCTACACCTTC. This encodes CATSSPDREVGGYTF. The chain joins TRBV15 to TRBJ1-2, with TRBD1 identical over 8 bases. This CDR3 spans 15 amino acids. Germline CDR1 and CDR2: LNHNV and YYDKDF (reference sequence). Trimming took 3 bases from V and 7 from J; bases not matched to a gene: 10.

This sequence joins TRBV30 and TRBJ1-2, with 7 positions matching TRBD1. Per germline, CDR1 GTSNPN and CDR2 SVGIG (reference sequence). With 0 bases clipped from V and 0 bases from J, the junction kept 10 bases outside the gene matches. The CDR3 has 17 residues. DNA for the CDR3: TGTGCCTGGAGTGTATCGTTGGGACAGAGAACTAACTATGGCTACACCTTC. This translates into CAWSVSLGQRTNYGYTF.

The CDR3 DNA reads TGCGCCAGCAGCCCGGGGGGGGGATCAGAAAAACTGTTTTTT. Its translation is CASSPGGGSEKLFF. The chain recombines TRBV5-1 with TRBJ1-4; maybe TRBD1 (5 bases). The CDR3 is 14 amino acids. The V end was cut by 4 bases, the J end by 8 bases, with 15 bases between. CDR1 and CDR2 from the germline V gene are SGHRS and YFSETQ. The full variable domain, in which reference TRBV5-1 and TRBJ1-4 provide the parts outside the CDR3, is KAGVTQTPRYLIKTRGQQVTLSCSPISGHRSVSWYQQTPGQGLQFLFEYFSETQRNKGNFPGRFSGRQFSNSRSEMNVSTLELGDSALYLCASSPGGGSEKLFFGSGTQLSVL.